This T cell receptor beta chain was observed in a study of identical twins. This clonotype was seen a few times. After template switching added a universal primer site, the resulting cDNA carried unique molecular identifiers. Using its own MiXCR run on the 5' RACE reads, TCRdb lists one record per CDR3 protein. Counted here are 500,000 to 600,000 distinct CDR3 sequences, roughly a fifth occurring once; the ten biggest clones make up under 0.95%. This CDR3 has 16 residues. The trim removed 7 bases at V and 0 bases at J, leaving 11 bases unmatched. Germline lookup yields CDR1 SGHRS and CDR2 YFSETQ. The same data also went into a second study, on T cells expressing NK-cell markers.

Sequencing used CD4+ T cells sorted from blood. This chain connects TRBV5-1 to TRBJ2-3; 7 bases align to TRBD2. The sequence came from a woman under 30 in good health. The CDR3 bases are TGCGCCAGCGGACCTCTAGCGGCTGCTAGCACAGATACGCAGTATTTT. Protein sequence: CASGPLAAASTDTQYF. Supplemented by reference TRBV5-1 and TRBJ2-3, the full variable domain reads KAGVTQTPRYLIKTRGQQVTLSCSPISGHRSVSWYQQTPGQGLQFLFEYFSETQRNKGNFPGRFSGRQFSNSRSEMNVSTLELGDSALYLCASGPLAAASTDTQYFGPGTRLTVL.